This is a list of T cell receptor beta chains from one sample in a study of cytomegalovirus exposure and HLA in healthy donors. The protocol was immunoSEQ multiplex PCR, while the TCRdb copy is restricted to in-frame clones and leaves out a portion. Among hundreds of thousands of clones, approximately 80% were seen once, and the ten largest hold approximately 3.8%. The sequenced material came from PBMCs. These receptors all come from a male donor in good health and CMV-seronegative. CDR3s include the opening cysteine and the closing phenylalanine or tryptophan. The D gene is left open where the match is weak. Rows give clone size only sometimes, using once, few, many, or a class for an expanded clone.

v_call: TRBV7-2
d_call: TRBD1
j_call: TRBJ2-7
clone_size: once
cdr3_aa: CASSLGLDREYEQYF
cdr3_nt: TGTGCCAGCAGCTTAGGGTTGGACAGGGAGTACGAGCAGTACTTC

v_call: TRBV5-4
d_call: TRBD2
j_call: TRBJ2-7
clone_size: .
cdr3_aa: CASSSKTSGSDEQYF
cdr3_nt: TGTGCCAGCAGCTCTAAGACTAGCGGGAGCGACGAGCAGTACTTC

v_call: TRBV6-1
d_call: TRBD1
j_call: TRBJ1-5
clone_size: few
cdr3_aa: CASTRTGFSNQPQHF
cdr3_nt: TGTGCCAGCACCCGGACAGGATTTAGCAATCAGCCCCAGCATTTT

v_call: TRBV5-6
d_call: TRBD2
j_call: TRBJ2-4
clone_size: .
cdr3_aa: CASSQAGLAKNIQYF
cdr3_nt: TGTGCCAGCAGCCAAGCGGGGCTAGCCAAAAACATTCAGTACTTC

v_call: TRBV28
d_call: .
j_call: TRBJ2-5
clone_size: .
cdr3_aa: CASSLAETQYF
cdr3_nt: TGTGCCAGCAGCCTCGCGGAGACCCAGTACTTC

v_call: TRBV10-1
d_call: .
j_call: TRBJ2-1
clone_size: .
cdr3_aa: CASSPDPVGGLLNEQFF
cdr3_nt: TGCGCCAGCAGCCCCGACCCGGTGGGAGGCCTATTGAATGAGCAGTTCTTC

v_call: TRBV19
d_call: .
j_call: TRBJ1-5
clone_size: .
cdr3_aa: CASSTGNQPQHF
cdr3_nt: TGTGCCAGTAGTACAGGAAATCAGCCCCAGCATTTT

v_call: TRBV5-4
d_call: .
j_call: TRBJ1-1
clone_size: .
cdr3_aa: CASSPSGVRTEAFF
cdr3_nt: TGTGCCAGCAGCCCCTCAGGGGTTCGGACTGAAGCTTTCTTT

v_call: TRBV7-2
d_call: TRBD2
j_call: TRBJ2-3
clone_size: .
cdr3_aa: CASSLGGVAGGKSTDTQYF
cdr3_nt: TGTGCCAGCAGCTTAGGGGGGGTGGCGGGAGGGAAAAGCACAGATACGCAGTATTTT

v_call: TRBV6-5
d_call: .
j_call: TRBJ2-1
clone_size: .
cdr3_aa: CASSPGTLVYNEQFF
cdr3_nt: TGTGCCAGCAGTCCCGGGACACTAGTCTACAATGAGCAGTTCTTC

v_call: TRBV25-1
d_call: .
j_call: TRBJ2-7
clone_size: .
cdr3_aa: CASTHPKSLGYF
cdr3_nt: TGTGCCAGCACCCACCCGAAGAGTCTCGGGTACTTC

v_call: TRBV28
d_call: .
j_call: TRBJ1-4
clone_size: .
cdr3_aa: CASSGGVINEKLFF
cdr3_nt: TGTGCCAGCAGCGGGGGAGTGATTAATGAAAAACTGTTTTTT

v_call: TRBV10-1
d_call: .
j_call: TRBJ1-1
clone_size: .
cdr3_aa: CASSENPGTQDTEAFF
cdr3_nt: TGCGCCAGCAGTGAAAACCCGGGCACACAGGACACTGAAGCTTTCTTT

v_call: TRBV10-2
d_call: .
j_call: TRBJ2-7
clone_size: .
cdr3_aa: CASSEGALYEQYF
cdr3_nt: TGCGCCAGCAGTGAGGGGGCACTTTACGAGCAGTACTTC

v_call: TRBV29-1
d_call: .
j_call: TRBJ1-1
clone_size: .
cdr3_aa: CSVETNGLFNTEAFF
cdr3_nt: TGCAGCGTTGAGACCAATGGACTCTTCAACACTGAAGCTTTCTTT

v_call: TRBV6-1
d_call: TRBD1
j_call: TRBJ2-3
clone_size: .
cdr3_aa: CASSERQGGGDTQYF
cdr3_nt: TGTGCCAGCAGTGAACGACAGGGGGGGGGAGATACGCAGTATTTT

v_call: TRBV27
d_call: .
j_call: TRBJ2-3
clone_size: .
cdr3_aa: CASGGQHTDTQYF
cdr3_nt: TGTGCCAGCGGCGGACAGCACACAGATACGCAGTATTTT

v_call: TRBV4-2
d_call: .
j_call: TRBJ2-7
clone_size: .
cdr3_aa: CASSQGAAGSYEQYF
cdr3_nt: TGTGCCAGCAGCCAAGGAGCGGCAGGTTCATACGAGCAGTACTTC

v_call: TRBV19
d_call: .
j_call: TRBJ1-2
clone_size: .
cdr3_aa: CASSARQRSGYGYTF
cdr3_nt: TGTGCCAGTAGCGCCAGACAGCGTTCGGGTTATGGCTACACCTTC

v_call: TRBV6-4
d_call: .
j_call: TRBJ2-2
clone_size: .
cdr3_aa: CASSKDTFTGELFF
cdr3_nt: TGTGCCAGCAGTAAGGACACCTTCACCGGGGAGCTGTTTTTT

v_call: TRBV6-6
d_call: TRBD2
j_call: TRBJ2-7
clone_size: .
cdr3_aa: CASSSKTSGSIYEQYF
cdr3_nt: TGTGCCAGCAGTTCTAAGACTAGCGGGAGCATCTACGAGCAGTACTTC

v_call: TRBV7-3
d_call: TRBD2
j_call: TRBJ2-3
clone_size: .
cdr3_aa: CASSPTGLAGGVDTQYF
cdr3_nt: TGTGCCAGCAGCCCTACTGGACTAGCGGGAGGGGTGGATACGCAGTATTTT

v_call: TRBV28
d_call: .
j_call: TRBJ2-4
clone_size: .
cdr3_aa: CASSLSASAFSGQNIQYF
cdr3_nt: TGTGCCAGCAGTTTATCGGCTAGCGCCTTTAGTGGGCAAAACATTCAGTACTTC

v_call: TRBV9
d_call: .
j_call: TRBJ2-2
clone_size: .
cdr3_aa: CASSVVSRGSTGELFF
cdr3_nt: TGTGCCAGCAGCGTAGTGTCCCGGGGTAGCACCGGGGAGCTGTTTTTT

v_call: TRBV7-9
d_call: TRBD2
j_call: TRBJ2-1
clone_size: .
cdr3_aa: CASSRSGSSYNEQFF
cdr3_nt: TGTGCCAGCAGCCGTAGCGGGAGCTCCTACAATGAGCAGTTCTTC

v_call: TRBV19
d_call: TRBD1
j_call: TRBJ2-1
clone_size: .
cdr3_aa: CASSLAGTGPRTGEQFF
cdr3_nt: TGTGCCAGTAGCCTCGCCGGGACAGGGCCCCGTACGGGTGAGCAGTTCTTC

v_call: TRBV11-3
d_call: .
j_call: TRBJ2-1
clone_size: .
cdr3_aa: CASSLGAADYNEQFF
cdr3_nt: TGTGCCAGCAGCTTAGGCGCGGCCGACTACAATGAGCAGTTCTTC

v_call: TRBV29-1
d_call: .
j_call: TRBJ1-2
clone_size: few
cdr3_aa: CSVEPPANYGYTF
cdr3_nt: TGCAGCGTTGAACCCCCGGCTAACTATGGCTACACCTTC

v_call: TRBV19
d_call: TRBD1
j_call: TRBJ2-5
clone_size: .
cdr3_aa: CASGWTGSGETQYF
cdr3_nt: TGTGCCAGTGGTTGGACAGGGTCTGGAGAGACCCAGTACTTC

v_call: TRBV7-3
d_call: .
j_call: TRBJ2-2
clone_size: .
cdr3_aa: CASSLGGLTGELFF
cdr3_nt: TGTGCCAGCAGCTTAGGGGGACTTACCGGGGAGCTGTTTTTT

v_call: TRBV29-1
d_call: TRBD2
j_call: TRBJ2-1
clone_size: .
cdr3_aa: CSVAGGAINEQFF
cdr3_nt: TGCAGCGTTGCGGGGGGGGCGATCAATGAGCAGTTCTTC

v_call: TRBV10-1
d_call: TRBD2
j_call: TRBJ2-1
clone_size: once
cdr3_aa: CASSGTSGRAYNEQFF
cdr3_nt: TGCGCCAGCAGTGGAACGAGCGGGAGGGCGTACAATGAGCAGTTCTTC